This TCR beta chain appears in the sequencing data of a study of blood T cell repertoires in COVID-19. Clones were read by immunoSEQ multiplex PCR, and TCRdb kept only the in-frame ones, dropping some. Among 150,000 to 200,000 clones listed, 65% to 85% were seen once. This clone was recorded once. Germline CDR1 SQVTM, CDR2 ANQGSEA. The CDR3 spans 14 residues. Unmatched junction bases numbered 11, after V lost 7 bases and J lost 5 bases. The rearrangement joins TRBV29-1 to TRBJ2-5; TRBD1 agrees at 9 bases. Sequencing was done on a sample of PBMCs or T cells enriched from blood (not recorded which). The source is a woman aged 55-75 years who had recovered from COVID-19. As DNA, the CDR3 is TGCAGCGCCCTGGACAGGGGATTTGTGGAGACCCAGTACTTC. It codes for CSALDRGFVETQYF.